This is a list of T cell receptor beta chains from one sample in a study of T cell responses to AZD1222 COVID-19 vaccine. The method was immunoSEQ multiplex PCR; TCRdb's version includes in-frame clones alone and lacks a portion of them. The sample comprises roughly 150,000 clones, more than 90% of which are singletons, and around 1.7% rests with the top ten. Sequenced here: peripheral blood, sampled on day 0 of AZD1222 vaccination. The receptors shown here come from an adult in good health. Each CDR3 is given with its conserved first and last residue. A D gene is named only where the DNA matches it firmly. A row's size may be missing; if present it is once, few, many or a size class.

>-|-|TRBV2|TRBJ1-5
TGTGCCAGCAGTAGACAGGTTGGGGGGAATCAGCCCCAGCATTTT
CASSRQVGGNQPQHF
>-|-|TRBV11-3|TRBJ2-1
TGTGCCAGCAGCTTAGGGCTAGCAGCGTACAATGAGCAGTTCTTC
CASSLGLAAYNEQFF
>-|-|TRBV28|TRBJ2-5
TGTGCCAGCAGAAAGGGCGGCATACAAGAGACCCAGTACTTC
CASRKGGIQETQYF
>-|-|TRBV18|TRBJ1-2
TGTGCCAGCTCACCACCGGCATCCGAACGTCGCTATGGCTACACCTTC
CASSPPASERRYGYTF
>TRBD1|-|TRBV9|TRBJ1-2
TGTGCCAGCAGCGCAGGGGGCTCGCACTATGGCTACACCTTC
CASSAGGSHYGYTF
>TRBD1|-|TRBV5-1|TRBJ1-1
TGCGCCAGCGCCCATTCGACAGGGGTGAACACTGAAGCTTTCTTT
CASAHSTGVNTEAFF
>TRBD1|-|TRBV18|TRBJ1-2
TGTGCCAGCTCACCATCCCGGACAGGACCCGTCTATGGCTACACCTTC
CASSPSRTGPVYGYTF
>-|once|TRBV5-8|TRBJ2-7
TGTGCCAGCAGCAAGGAAGGACGGGGACCCTACGAGCAGTACTTC
CASSKEGRGPYEQYF
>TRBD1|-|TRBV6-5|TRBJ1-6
TGTGCCAGCAGTTTACAGGGGGGCAATTCACCCCTCCACTTT
CASSLQGGNSPLHF
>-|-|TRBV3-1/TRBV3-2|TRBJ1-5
TGTGCCAGCAGCCGGAGGGGGGGAGCTAATCAGCCCCAGCATTTT
CASSRRGGANQPQHF
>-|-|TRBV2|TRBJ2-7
TGTGCCAGCACTCCACAGCAAGGGGCTTCCTACGAGCAGTACTTC
CASTPQQGASYEQYF
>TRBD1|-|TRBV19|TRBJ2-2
TGTGCCAGTAGTGTACAGGGGGCGAACACCGGGGAGCTGTTTTTT
CASSVQGANTGELFF
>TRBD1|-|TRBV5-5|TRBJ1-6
TGTGCCAGCAGCTGGGGACAGGGAGCCTATAATTCACCCCTCCACTTT
CASSWGQGAYNSPLHF
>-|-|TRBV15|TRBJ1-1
TGTGCCACCAGCAGACCCGAGGGCAGTATGAACACTGAAGCTTTCTTT
CATSRPEGSMNTEAFF
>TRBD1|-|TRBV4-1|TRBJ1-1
TGCGCCAGCAGCCAAGGAGGGGCAGGGGGGGTCACTGAAGCTTTCTTT
CASSQGGAGGVTEAFF
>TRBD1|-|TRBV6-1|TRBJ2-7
TGTGCCAGCAACCAACGGGACAGGGGATCCTACGAGCAGTACTTC
CASNQRDRGSYEQYF
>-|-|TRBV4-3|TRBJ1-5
TGCGCCAGCAGCCAAGATCTTACTGGGGATAGCAATCAGCCCCAGCATTTT
CASSQDLTGDSNQPQHF
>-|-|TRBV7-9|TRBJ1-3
TGTGCCAGCAGCTTATCGGACGGATTTTTTTGGAACACCATATATTTT
CASSLSDGFFWNTIYF
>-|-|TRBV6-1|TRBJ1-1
TGTGCCAGCAGTTCTCACATGAACACTGAAGCTTTCTTT
CASSSHMNTEAFF
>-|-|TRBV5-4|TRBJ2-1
TGTGCCAGCAGCTTGTATCTCTACAATGAGCAGTTCTTC
CASSLYLYNEQFF
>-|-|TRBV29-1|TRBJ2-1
TGCAGCGTCCGAAACAATGAGCAGTTCTTC
CSVRNNEQFF
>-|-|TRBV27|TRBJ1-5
TGTGCCAGCAGTCCCCGGGGGAGGGTAGGTCAGCCCCAGCATTTT
CASSPRGRVGQPQHF
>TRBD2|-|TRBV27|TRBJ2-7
TGTGCCAGCAGTTTGGGGACTAGCGGACCGAGGGCTTACGAGCAGTACTTC
CASSLGTSGPRAYEQYF
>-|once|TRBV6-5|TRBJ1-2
TGTGCCAGCAGACAGGGATCCTATGGCTACACCTTC
CASRQGSYGYTF
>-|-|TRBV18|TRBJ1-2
TGTGCCAGCTCACCCCCGGCAAACTATGGCTACACCTTC
CASSPPANYGYTF
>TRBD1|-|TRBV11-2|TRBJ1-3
TGTGCCAGCAGCGCCCGGACAGGGCCTATCAACACCATATATTTT
CASSARTGPINTIYF
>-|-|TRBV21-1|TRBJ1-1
TGTACCTCGAAGGGACAGACCGAGAACACTGAAGCTTTCTTT
CTSKGQTENTEAFF
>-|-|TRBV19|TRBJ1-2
TGTGCCAGGGCATGTACTCCAGAAGATGGAGGCTACACCTTC
CARACTPEDGGYTF
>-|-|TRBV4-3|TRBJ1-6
TGCGCCAGCAGCCAAGCCCCCCCCCGTAATTCACCCCTCCACTTT
CASSQAPPRNSPLHF
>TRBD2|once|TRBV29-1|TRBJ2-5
TGCAGCGTCGCTCGGAAGCGGGAGGGGGGCCAGTACTTC
CSVARKREGGQYF
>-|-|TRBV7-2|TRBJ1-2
TGTGCCAGCAGCTTAGGGGGCGCGGGTGGCTACACCTTC
CASSLGGAGGYTF
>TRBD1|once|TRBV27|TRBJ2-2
TGTGCCAGCAGGAGACAGGGTACCGGGGAGCTGTTTTTT
CASRRQGTGELFF
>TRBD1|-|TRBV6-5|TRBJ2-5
TGTGCCAGCAGTTCCGGGACAGGAAGCCAAGAGACCCAGTACTTC
CASSSGTGSQETQYF
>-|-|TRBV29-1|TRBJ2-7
TGCAGCGTTGGGGGGGGCGGAAACTCCTACGAGCAGTACTTC
CSVGGGGNSYEQYF
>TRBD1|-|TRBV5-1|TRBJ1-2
TGCGCCAGCAGCAAATCGGGACAGCGAAAGAACTATGGCTACACCTTC
CASSKSGQRKNYGYTF
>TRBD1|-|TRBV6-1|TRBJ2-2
TGTGCCAGCAGTGAAGCAACCAGGGGGCTTAACACCGGGGAGCTGTTTTTT
CASSEATRGLNTGELFF
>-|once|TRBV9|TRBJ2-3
TGTGCCAGCAGCGTAGTTACGGGGAGCACAGATACGCAGTATTTT
CASSVVTGSTDTQYF
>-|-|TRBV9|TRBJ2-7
TGTGCCAGCAGCGTGGCAGGGGAGGACGAGCAGTACTTC
CASSVAGEDEQYF
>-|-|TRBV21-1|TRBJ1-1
TGTGCCAGCAGCCCCAACGGACGGTTACGGCTCACTTCCACTGAAGCTTTCTTT
CASSPNGRLRLTSTEAFF